These T cell receptor beta chains were read from a single sample in a study of T-cell memory formation after mild COVID-19. TCRdb reprocessed the 5' RACE reads with MiXCR, giving one entry per CDR3 protein. The repertoire holds 450,000 to 650,000 distinct CDR3 sequences, around 21% seen once, with around 13% in the top ten. Sequencing was carried out using PBMCs or a T cell subset sorted from them (not recorded which). The origin of the receptors is an adult woman who had mild COVID-19 (a few samples of this study predate the infection). Cell type and time point are not known. The CDR3 runs from the conserved cysteine through the conserved F or W. The D gene is left open where the match is weak. Expanded clones are given a class, and other clones once, few, many or no size at all.

v_call,clone_size,d_call,j_call,cdr3_length,cdr3_nt,cdr3_aa
TRBV19,.,TRBD2,TRBJ2-7,17,TGTGCCAGTAGCGGTACGGCTAGCGGGAGGGCCCGGTACGAGCAGTACTTC,CASSGTASGRARYEQYF
TRBV7-6,few,.,TRBJ2-1,16,TGTGCCAGCAGCTTTGGGGTGGCCTACCCGGAGAATGAGCAGTTCTTC,CASSFGVAYPENEQFF
TRBV9,once,.,TRBJ1-2,13,TGTGCCAGCAGCGCCTACAGTACGGGAGGCTACACCTTC,CASSAYSTGGYTF
TRBV6-5,.,TRBD1,TRBJ1-1,13,TGTGCCAGCCACCAGGGGGGGAGCACTGAAGCTTTCTTT,CASHQGGSTEAFF
TRBV6-6,.,TRBD1,TRBJ1-1,18,TGTGCCAGCAGTGATAGACCCGGGACAGGGGTCTCACTAACTGAAGCTTTCTTT,CASSDRPGTGVSLTEAFF
TRBV19,few,.,TRBJ2-5,14,TGTGCCAGTAGTATGGCGGCTCCCGAAGAGACCCAGTACTTC,CASSMAAPEETQYF
TRBV29-1,few,.,TRBJ1-2,12,TGCAGCGTTGATGTAGCCTCCTATGGCTACACCTTC,CSVDVASYGYTF
TRBV7-6,few,.,TRBJ1-2,15,TGTGCCAGCAGCTTAGCGATCGAGGACCGTCTTGGCTACACCTTC,CASSLAIEDRLGYTF
TRBV7-9,few,TRBD1,TRBJ2-1,15,TGTGCCAGCAGCTTAGGAGACAGGGTCTACAATGAGCAGTTCTTC,CASSLGDRVYNEQFF
TRBV12-3/TRBV12-4,.,.,TRBJ2-2,16,TGTGCCAGCAGCACCCATTTAGGGACGAACACCGGGGAGCTGTTTTTT,CASSTHLGTNTGELFF
TRBV7-2,few,.,TRBJ2-3,14,TGTGCCAGCAGCTTAGGGCTCTACACAGATACGCAGTATTTT,CASSLGLYTDTQYF